The 29 T cell receptor beta chains below all came from one sample that was sequenced in a study of T-cell reconstitution after alpha-beta-depleted transplantation in children (dated by TCRdb to the mid-2010s). The library was produced with PCR. The run used an Illumina HiSeq 2500. Molecular barcoding was employed in the preparation of TCR libraries, with unique molecular identifiers being used to normalize TCRbeta repertoire quantification. The raw public data were reprocessed by TCRdb itself: fastp quality trimming at Q25, MiXCR clonotype calling, in-frame beta chains only. Every distinct CDR3 protein forms one entry, paired with its most common genes and DNA. For this sample there are over 70,000 distinct CDR3 sequences; approximately 9.2% appear just once. 6.9% of the sample belongs to the ten largest clones. The sequenced sample was PBMCs from the stem cell graft donor, obtained from the stem cell graft. The receptors were gathered from a human donor who donated a stem cell graft to a child with congenital amegakaryocytic thrombocytopenia.

This clonotype was seen many times. The V call is TRBV29-1, the J call TRBJ1-2; D may be TRBD1 (5 bases). Trimming pared 7 bases from V and 6 bases from J, leaving 12 bases between. The CDR3 loop spans 11 amino acids. Germline-derived CDR1 and CDR2 are SQVTM and ANQGSEA. The DNA for the CDR3 is TGCAGCGCCCGGGACGTGAATGGCTACACCTTC. Protein: CSARDVNGYTF.

This clonotype has at least ten counts. The V call is TRBV24-1, the J call TRBJ2-2; 7 bases line up with TRBD1. Germline assignment: CDR1 KGHDR and CDR2 SFDVKD. J was trimmed by 2 bases and V by 6 bases; bases with no gene match: 5. The CDR3 has 15 amino acids. CDR3 DNA sequence: TGTGCCACCAGTAGCGGACAGGTTAACACCGGGGAGCTGTTTTTT. This translates into CATSSGQVNTGELFF.

There are many counts of this clonotype. V is TRBV20-1 and J is TRBJ2-4, with a tentative D call TRBD1 (5 bases). Germline V gene sequence: CDR1 DFQATT, CDR2 SNEGSKA (reference sequence). The CDR3 is 13 residues long. Trimming removed 4 bases from V and 6 bases from J, with 13 bases in between. The CDR3 reads CSAKRQTLNIQYF. The DNA for the CDR3 is TGCAGTGCTAAACGACAGACGCTAAACATTCAGTACTTC.

The chain combines TRBV12-3 or TRBV12-4 with TRBJ2-1; perhaps TRBD2 as D (6 bases). The CDR3 contains 11 residues. V was trimmed by 5 bases and J by 8 bases, leaving 7 bases between them. The CDR3 sequence: CASSRLDEQFF. The CDR3 DNA follows: TGTGCCAGCAGTAGACTAGATGAGCAGTTCTTC.

CDR3 DNA: TGTGCCAGCAGTTACCTGACTAGCCCAGATACGCAGTATTTT. Protein sequence: CASSYLTSPDTQYF. V is TRBV6-5 and J is TRBJ2-3; 7 nucleotides line up with TRBD2. The V and J ends lost 2 bases and 4 bases, in that order; junction bases with no gene match: 3. This CDR3 is 14 amino acids long. CDR1 MNHEY and CDR2 SVGAGI come from the germline V gene.

This clonotype appeared many times. This sequence joins TRBV5-6 and TRBJ2-4; D is unresolved. CDR1 and CDR2 from the germline V gene are SGHDT and YYEEEE. V gave up 4 bases and J gave up 7 bases, with 12 bases separating them. The CDR3 has 13 amino acids. Here the CDR3 DNA reads TGTGCCAGCAGCCAAGGGTCATTCAACATTCAGTACTTC. This gives the protein CASSQGSFNIQYF.

This clonotype was detected many times. The rearrangement uses TRBV7-2 and TRBJ2-7; 11 bases agree with TRBD2. From germline, CDR1 is SGHTA and CDR2 FQGNSA. J lost 6 bases, V lost 5 bases, and 9 bases had no gene match. This CDR3 has 15 residues. For the CDR3, the DNA is TGTGCCAGCAGCCTCGCACTAGCGGGAGTAGCCGAGCAGTACTTC. Translated: CASSLALAGVAEQYF. Looking up the rest from reference TRBV7-2 and TRBJ2-7 gives the full variable domain: GAGVSQSPSNKVTEKGKDVELRCDPISGHTALYWYRQSLGQGLEFLIYFQGNSAPDKSGLPSDRFSAERTGGSVSTLTIQRTQQEDSAVYLCASSLALAGVAEQYFGPGTRLTVT.

This clonotype was seen repeatedly, ten times or more. The V and J genes are TRBV9 and TRBJ2-5; D is possibly TRBD1 or TRBD2 (5 bases each). Trimming stripped 4 bases from V and 4 bases from J, with 17 bases between. CDR3 size: 15 residues. Looked up from germline, CDR1 is SGDLS and CDR2 is YYNGEE. In nucleotides, the CDR3 is TGTGCCAGCAGCCCCCCTCGGGGCAGGGCAGAGACCCAGTACTTC. Translating gives CASSPPRGRAETQYF.

This clonotype was picked up a small number of times. V and J are TRBV7-2 and TRBJ2-3, with 10 bases that match TRBD2. There are 14 residues in the CDR3. Trimming at V came to 8 bases and at J to 0 bases, leaving 2 bases not matched to a gene. Per germline, CDR1 SGHTA and CDR2 FQGNSA. This CDR3 is CASEAGGSTDTQYF. In DNA, the CDR3 is TGTGCCAGCGAAGCGGGGGGGAGCACAGATACGCAGTATTTT. Using reference TRBV7-2 and TRBJ2-3 for the parts outside the CDR3, the full variable domain is GAGVSQSPSNKVTEKGKDVELRCDPISGHTALYWYRQSLGQGLEFLIYFQGNSAPDKSGLPSDRFSAERTGGSVSTLTIQRTQQEDSAVYLCASEAGGSTDTQYFGPGTRLTVL.

This chain uses TRBV3-1 with TRBJ1-4; possibly TRBD1 for D (5 bases). The length of the CDR3 is 13 residues. V was pared by 4 bases and J by 8 bases, with 11 bases between. The V gene's germline CDR1 is LGHDT and CDR2 YNNKEL (reference sequence). The CDR3 DNA reads TGTGCCAGCAGCCTGGGACGGAGAGAAAAACTGTTTTTT. Amino acids: CASSLGRREKLFF.

This clonotype has at least ten counts. V usage is TRBV12-3 or TRBV12-4 and J usage is TRBJ2-3; D tentatively fits TRBD1 or TRBD2 (5 bases each). The CDR3 is 14 residues long. V lost 6 bases, J lost 6 bases, and 16 bases lay in between. The CDR3 DNA sequence: TGTGCCAGCAGGTGGGACGTGGGGGTTGATACGCAGTATTTT. Translation: CASRWDVGVDTQYF.

This clonotype was picked up many times. The chain uses TRBV4-3 and TRBJ2-5; D might be TRBD1 (6 bases). CDR1 and CDR2 from the germline V gene are LGHNA and YSLEER. Trimming cost V 6 bases and J 3 bases, with 17 bases left between them. The CDR3 length is 15 residues. The CDR3 sequence is CASSFLGAGEETQYF. The CDR3, as DNA: TGCGCCAGCAGTTTTTTGGGGGCAGGTGAAGAGACCCAGTACTTC.

This clonotype was observed many times. The V gene is TRBV28, the J gene TRBJ2-3, with D tentatively TRBD1 or TRBD2 (5 bases each). The CDR3 sequence is 15 residues long. The germline V gene has CDR1 MDHEN and CDR2 SYDVKM. V dropped 5 bases and J dropped 2 bases, with 14 bases sitting between them. In DNA, the CDR3 is TGTGCCAGCAGTAGTTATGGGACCACCACAGATACGCAGTATTTT. Amino acids: CASSSYGTTTDTQYF.

V is TRBV3-1 and J is TRBJ2-1; the match to TRBD2 covers 14 bases. Trimming at V came to 2 bases and at J to 4 bases, leaving 7 bases not matched to a gene. The CDR3 contains 18 residues. Germline assignment: CDR1 LGHDT and CDR2 YNNKEL (reference sequence). The CDR3 DNA sequence: TGTGCCAGCAGCCAAAGGACTAGCGGGAGGCCCCATTACAATGAGCAGTTCTTC. This codes for CASSQRTSGRPHYNEQFF.

This clonotype appeared many times. This sequence joins TRBV10-3 and TRBJ2-7, with D uncertain. CDR3 size: 14 residues. The germline V gene encodes CDR1 ENHRY and CDR2 SYGVKD. V was shortened by 0 bases and J by 5 bases, with 11 bases between the two germline ends. DNA for the CDR3: TGTGCCATCAGTGAGTCAGGATCACGGGACGAGCAGTACTTC. It codes for CAISESGSRDEQYF.

The chain combines TRBV3-1 with TRBJ2-2, with D tentatively TRBD2 (5 bases). V lost 4 bases and J 6 bases, leaving 9 bases between the germline ends. Germline V gene data show CDR1 as LGHDT and CDR2 as YNNKEL (reference sequence). This CDR3 has 13 residues. CDR3 sequence: CASSRGAAGELFF. CDR3 sequence (DNA): TGTGCCAGCAGCCGGGGAGCGGCCGGGGAGCTGTTTTTT.

In its sample, this clonotype was seen many times. The V gene is TRBV10-3, the J gene TRBJ1-1; possible D gene TRBD1, 6 bases. The CDR3 spans 15 residues. Trimming removed 3 bases at V and 0 bases at J, with 11 bases between. Germline V gene data show CDR1 as ENHRY and CDR2 as SYGVKD. CDR3 sequence (DNA): TGTGCCATCAGTGACGCCGACAGGTTGAACACTGAAGCTTTCTTT. Translation: CAISDADRLNTEAFF.

This clonotype was found many times. The chain has TRBV11-2 and TRBJ1-1; D remains unclear. Germline V gives CDR1 SGHAT, CDR2 FQNNGV. V dropped 6 bases and J dropped 1 base, with 12 bases sitting between them. This CDR3 has 14 residues. Here the CDR3 reads CASRPRFTNTEAFF. CDR3 bases: TGTGCCAGCAGGCCGAGGTTCACGAACACTGAAGCTTTCTTT.

Regarding this clonotype: The junction shows a germline mismatch at one end, possibly a read error. The genes are TRBV28 and TRBJ2-3, with D possibly matching TRBD1 (5 bases). From germline, CDR1 is MDHEN and CDR2 SYDVKM. This CDR3 is 14 amino acids long. CDR3 DNA: TGTACCAGCAGGGTTCAGACAGGCACAGATACGCAGTATTTT. Translation gives CTSRVQTGTDTQYF.

In its sample, this clonotype was seen many times. The CDR3, as DNA: TGTGCCAGCCTCTCGCCCCTGAACACCGGGGAGCTGTTTTTT. It encodes CASLSPLNTGELFF. The chain uses TRBV28 and TRBJ2-2; D gene unclear. This CDR3 comprises 14 residues. Germline V gene data show CDR1 as MDHEN and CDR2 as SYDVKM. The V gene lost 8 bases and the J gene lost 1 base, with 11 bases spanning the gap.

At least ten counts were recorded for this clonotype. The gene calls are TRBV5-5 and TRBJ2-6, with a possible D match to TRBD1 (5 bases). Germline CDR1 is SGHKS and CDR2 is YYEKEE (reference sequence). The germline V and J ends were trimmed by 2 bases and 3 bases, with 12 bases remaining between them. The CDR3 contains 16 residues. CDR3 coding DNA: TGTGCCAGCAGCTTAGGGCCCAGGGTTGGGGCCAACGTCCTGACTTTC. This sequence encodes CASSLGPRVGANVLTF.

In this sample, this clonotype turned up many times. V usage is TRBV20-1 and J usage is TRBJ1-2; D is unclear. CDR3 length: 10 amino acids. The germline V gene encodes CDR1 DFQATT and CDR2 SNEGSKA (reference sequence). Trimming took 4 bases from V and 3 from J, leaving 3 bases between them. The CDR3 nucleotides are TGCAGTGCTAAAGACTATGGCTACACCTTC. This codes for CSAKDYGYTF.

Ten or more counts support this clonotype. This chain connects TRBV20-1 to TRBJ2-7; D is undetermined. Trimming shortened V by 3 bases and J by 3 bases, and 15 bases separated the two germline ends. Germline V CDR1 and CDR2: DFQATT, SNEGSKA (reference sequence). The CDR3 is made up of 14 amino acids. The CDR3 loop is CSASVGQLNYEQYF. The CDR3 nucleotides read TGCAGTGCTAGCGTTGGGCAGCTAAACTACGAGCAGTACTTC.

This chain joins TRBV18 and TRBJ1-5; TRBD1 aligns across 7 bases. J lost 3 bases, V lost 4 bases, and 0 bases had no gene match. From germline, CDR1 is KGHSH and CDR2 LQKENI. CDR3 size: 13 residues. CDR3 in DNA: TGTGCCAGCTCACAGGGGGCCAATCAGCCCCAGCATTTT. It yields the protein CASSQGANQPQHF.

There are many counts of this clonotype. The V and J genes are TRBV27 and TRBJ2-1; 7 positions match TRBD2. Germline V gene lookup returns CDR1 MNHEY and CDR2 SMNVEV (reference sequence). The ends lost 6 bases at V and 6 bases at J; junction bases unmatched: 11. This CDR3 comprises 15 residues. CDR3 amino acids: CASRLAGSPFNEQFF. Here the CDR3 DNA reads TGTGCCAGCAGATTAGCGGGCAGCCCTTTCAATGAGCAGTTCTTC.

On this clonotype: This could be a read error, since a much larger clone is one nucleotide away. The chain has TRBV3-1 and TRBJ2-7, with 9 bases identical to TRBD1. The CDR3 extends over 16 amino acids. From germline, CDR1 is LGHDT and CDR2 YNNKEL (reference sequence). The V and J ends lost 4 bases and 2 bases, in that order; junction bases with no gene match: 9. The CDR3 DNA reads TGTGCCAGCAGCCCCACGGGACAGGGAGGAACCTACGAGCAGTACTTC. Protein sequence: CASSPTGQGGTYEQYF.

This clonotype appeared many times. CDR3 protein: CASSPGLAGLSGSQYF. DNA of the CDR3: TGCGCCAGCAGCCCGGGACTAGCGGGTTTATCGGGATCGCAGTATTTT. The chain combines TRBV4-1 with TRBJ2-3; 12 bases align to TRBD2. CDR1 and CDR2 (germline): MGHRA, YSYEKL. With 4 bases clipped from V and 10 bases from J, the junction kept 12 bases outside the gene matches. CDR3 size: 16 residues.

This clonotype has ten or more counts. The chain joins TRBV6-1 to TRBJ1-4; D is ambiguous. The CDR3 is made up of 15 amino acids. The germline V and J ends were trimmed by 6 bases and 0 bases, with 11 bases remaining between them. Germline lookup yields CDR1 MNHNS and CDR2 SASEGT. This chain's CDR3 is CASSVNRATNEKLFF. The CDR3, as DNA: TGTGCCAGCAGCGTCAACCGTGCAACTAATGAAAAACTGTTTTTT.

This clonotype came up many times. The chain links TRBV29-1 to TRBJ1-3; possibly TRBD1 for D (6 bases). Germline-derived CDR1 and CDR2 are SQVTM and ANQGSEA. V shed 2 bases and J shed 3 bases, with 11 bases lying between them. There are 14 residues in the CDR3. The DNA for the CDR3 is TGCAGCGTTGAAACAGGGTCCGATGGAAACACCATATATTTT. This encodes CSVETGSDGNTIYF.